The rows below give T cell receptor beta chains drawn from one sample of a study of early T cells in non-severe SARS-CoV-2 infection. TCRdb analysed the 5' RACE reads with MiXCR anew, one entry per CDR3 protein. This table has about 21,000 distinct CDR3 sequences, about 4.3% appearing once. The sequenced material came from whole blood. The receptors come from an adult who was a healthcare worker with PCR-confirmed SARS-CoV-2 infection or an uninfected control (not recorded which). Both conserved end residues are part of each CDR3. The D gene is left open where the match is weak. Only part of the rows carry a size: once, few, many, or a class if the clone is expanded.

abundance: many; v_gene: TRBV6-2/TRBV6-3; d_gene: -; j_gene: TRBJ2-1; CDR3nt: TGTGCCAGCAGTTCCGGGACACCCTACAATGAGCAGTTCTTC; CDR3aa: CASSSGTPYNEQFF
abundance: many; v_gene: TRBV7-6; d_gene: -; j_gene: TRBJ1-2; CDR3nt: TGTGCCAGCAGTTCAGGGGAGGACTATGGCTACACCTTC; CDR3aa: CASSSGEDYGYTF
abundance: many; v_gene: TRBV7-9; d_gene: -; j_gene: TRBJ1-4; CDR3nt: TGTGCCAGCAGCTTAGCTGGGACTAATGAAAAACTGTTTTTT; CDR3aa: CASSLAGTNEKLFF
abundance: -; v_gene: TRBV7-2; d_gene: -; j_gene: TRBJ2-3; CDR3nt: TGTGCCAGCATCCCCGAGGGGGCAGATACGCAGTATTTT; CDR3aa: CASIPEGADTQYF
abundance: many; v_gene: TRBV11-3; d_gene: -; j_gene: TRBJ1-1; CDR3nt: TGTGCCAGCAGCTTAGAATTGCACACTGAAGCTTTCTTT; CDR3aa: CASSLELHTEAFF
abundance: few; v_gene: TRBV7-9; d_gene: -; j_gene: TRBJ2-7; CDR3nt: TGTGCCAGCAGCTTATATGACGAGCAGTACTTC; CDR3aa: CASSLYDEQYF
abundance: few; v_gene: TRBV20-1; d_gene: -; j_gene: TRBJ1-6; CDR3nt: TGCAGTGCTAGAGAAGGGAACTATAATTCACCCCTCCACTTT; CDR3aa: CSAREGNYNSPLHF
abundance: many; v_gene: TRBV7-9; d_gene: TRBD1; j_gene: TRBJ1-2; CDR3nt: TGTGCCAGCAGGGGACAGGGGGGAAACTATGGCTACACCTTC; CDR3aa: CASRGQGGNYGYTF
abundance: many; v_gene: TRBV7-8; d_gene: -; j_gene: TRBJ2-3; CDR3nt: TGTGCCAGCAGCTCCGGACAGAGCACAGATACGCAGTATTTT; CDR3aa: CASSSGQSTDTQYF
abundance: many; v_gene: TRBV10-1; d_gene: TRBD1; j_gene: TRBJ2-5; CDR3nt: TGCGCCAGCAGTCCGGGACAGGGGGTTCGGACCCAGTACTTC; CDR3aa: CASSPGQGVRTQYF
abundance: few; v_gene: TRBV2; d_gene: -; j_gene: TRBJ1-4; CDR3nt: TGTGCCAGCAGTGCTCCCCCTGATGCGAAACTGTTTTTT; CDR3aa: CASSAPPDAKLFF
abundance: few; v_gene: TRBV27; d_gene: -; j_gene: TRBJ1-1; CDR3nt: TGTGCCAGCAGTTCCCGGGAACGTCTCAACACTGAAGCTTTCTTT; CDR3aa: CASSSRERLNTEAFF
abundance: few; v_gene: TRBV6-5; d_gene: TRBD1; j_gene: TRBJ2-7; CDR3nt: TGTGCCAGCAAGCGACAGGGCTTTCGAAACGAATTCTACGAGCAGTACTTC; CDR3aa: CASKRQGFRNEFYEQYF
abundance: many; v_gene: TRBV6-5; d_gene: -; j_gene: TRBJ1-5; CDR3nt: TGTGCCAGCAGTTACTCAGGCCGAACGCAGGGCAATCAGCCCCAGCATTTT; CDR3aa: CASSYSGRTQGNQPQHF
abundance: few; v_gene: TRBV29-1; d_gene: TRBD2; j_gene: TRBJ2-5; CDR3nt: TGCAGCGTGGCCCGACTAGCGGGGTCCCAAGAGACCCAGTACTTC; CDR3aa: CSVARLAGSQETQYF
abundance: few; v_gene: TRBV18; d_gene: TRBD2; j_gene: TRBJ2-7; CDR3nt: TGTGCCAGCTCACCGGGGACTAGCGGTTCCTACGAGCAGTACTTC; CDR3aa: CASSPGTSGSYEQYF
abundance: many; v_gene: TRBV4-3; d_gene: -; j_gene: TRBJ1-2; CDR3nt: TGCGCCAGCAGCCATTCGGACGCAGGCTCCTATGGCTACACCTTC; CDR3aa: CASSHSDAGSYGYTF
abundance: few; v_gene: TRBV5-1; d_gene: -; j_gene: TRBJ2-7; CDR3nt: TGCGCCAGCAGCTTGCCGAATTCCTACGAGCAGTACTTC; CDR3aa: CASSLPNSYEQYF
abundance: many; v_gene: TRBV7-2; d_gene: TRBD1; j_gene: TRBJ2-1; CDR3nt: TGTGCCAGCAGCTGGGGACAGGGTAATGAGCAGTTCTTC; CDR3aa: CASSWGQGNEQFF
abundance: many; v_gene: TRBV13; d_gene: TRBD1; j_gene: TRBJ2-7; CDR3nt: TGTGCCAGCAGCTCGCGCCCGGGACAGAAAGAACAGTACTTC; CDR3aa: CASSSRPGQKEQYF
abundance: few; v_gene: TRBV5-5; d_gene: -; j_gene: TRBJ2-1; CDR3nt: TGTGCCAGCAGCTCCCTGGGGCAGAATTACAATGAGCAGTTCTTC; CDR3aa: CASSSLGQNYNEQFF
abundance: many; v_gene: TRBV4-2; d_gene: TRBD2; j_gene: TRBJ2-7; CDR3nt: TGTGCCAGCAGCCACGGGACTAGCGGGCGCACAACCTCCTACGAGCAGTACTTC; CDR3aa: CASSHGTSGRTTSYEQYF
abundance: many; v_gene: TRBV7-2; d_gene: -; j_gene: TRBJ2-1; CDR3nt: TGTGCCAGCAGTACCACGGGGGGCCCCGACAATGAGCAGTTCTTC; CDR3aa: CASSTTGGPDNEQFF
abundance: -; v_gene: TRBV11-2; d_gene: -; j_gene: TRBJ1-2; CDR3nt: TGTGCCAGCAGCTACGAGTCGGCTGGCTACACCTTC; CDR3aa: CASSYESAGYTF
abundance: -; v_gene: TRBV7-9; d_gene: -; j_gene: TRBJ2-3; CDR3nt: TGTGCCAGCAGCTTAAGGGCAGGGTCCACAGATACGCAGTATTTT; CDR3aa: CASSLRAGSTDTQYF
abundance: many; v_gene: TRBV7-8; d_gene: -; j_gene: TRBJ1-1; CDR3nt: TGTGCCAGCAATATTCTGGGCCGGGGGAACACTGAAGCTTTCTTT; CDR3aa: CASNILGRGNTEAFF
abundance: many; v_gene: TRBV13; d_gene: TRBD1; j_gene: TRBJ1-3; CDR3nt: TGTGCCAGCAGCTCCCGGGACAGGGGACTCGGAAACACCATATATTTT; CDR3aa: CASSSRDRGLGNTIYF
abundance: few; v_gene: TRBV9; d_gene: TRBD1; j_gene: TRBJ2-1; CDR3nt: TGTGCGAGCAGCCCAGCCGGGACAGGGGGAAATGAGCAGTTCTTC; CDR3aa: CASSPAGTGGNEQFF